The sequence of this TCR beta chain was determined in a study of T cell changes during pregnancy in multiple sclerosis. The V and J ends lost 4 bases and 1 base, in that order; junction bases with no gene match: 10. The CDR3 runs 15 residues. Germline V gene data show CDR1 as SQVTM and CDR2 as ANQGSEA. Repertoires were generated with immunoSEQ multiplex PCR, while TCRdb's copy carries only in-frame clones and drops some. The table lists about 83,000 clones, around 96% of them singletons. The sequence came from a female donor with multiple sclerosis, enrolled in a pregnancy study. V and J are TRBV29-1 and TRBJ2-7; the match to TRBD1 covers 7 bases. The material was peripheral blood, obtained in the second trimester of pregnancy. DNA of the CDR3: TGCAGCGTTGCAGGGCTCCAGACAGGGTCCTACGAGCAGTACTTC. Its protein is CSVAGLQTGSYEQYF.